This TCR beta chain was recorded in a study of T cell responses to AZD1222 COVID-19 vaccine. Method: immunoSEQ multiplex PCR; TCRdb's copy keeps in-frame clones and lacks some. The sample holds approximately 46,000 clones; approximately 80% are singletons and the top ten take around 7%. Study-wide results and limits: The sample set comprised mostly white British donors with more females, and clonal diversity was possibly underestimated. Unmutated regions of variants are reportedly targeted by nearly half of spike-specific TCRs. Repertoire sampling happened only post peak T cell response.

About this clone itself: What it binds is unknown.

The CDR3 contains 17 residues. Per the germline V gene, CDR1 is MGHDK and CDR2 is SYGVNS. After removal of 7 bases from V and 4 bases from J, the junction contained 12 bases not matched to a gene. The source of this sequence is an adult in good health. This chain connects TRBV25-1 to TRBJ2-1; 11 bases match TRBD2. The sequenced sample was peripheral blood, obtained on day 0 of AZD1222 vaccination. In DNA, the CDR3 is TGTGCCAGCACTCGGCTAGCGGGGGGCCCCAGGTACAATGAGCAGTTCTTC. This translates into CASTRLAGGPRYNEQFF.